This T cell receptor beta chain was recorded in a study of blood T cell repertoires in COVID-19. With 8 bases removed from V and 5 bases from J, the gap between germline ends came to 21 bases. The CDR3 loop spans 15 amino acids. Germline values: CDR1 LGHDT, CDR2 YNNKEL (reference sequence). Sequenced by immunoSEQ multiplex PCR; TCRdb stores in-frame clones only, minus some. The sample yields approximately 66,000 clones, about nine tenths seen once. The receptor was isolated from a woman in her forties or fifties with active or convalescent COVID-19. Sequenced material: peripheral blood. The V and J genes are TRBV3-1 (or the pseudogene TRBV3-2) and TRBJ2-5; possible D gene TRBD2, 5 bases. The CDR3 region is CASRRLWEPGETQYF. For the CDR3, the DNA is TGTGCCAGCCGTCGACTCTGGGAGCCCGGGGAGACCCAGTACTTC.